One and the same sample provided the 17 T cell receptor beta chains below, sequenced in a study of blood T cells in healthy people across ages. Primed by a sample-barcoded 5' primer and a J-beta primer mix, a second PCR proceeded for 7 to 11 cycles. MiXCR, applied by TCRdb to the 5' RACE reads, yields one record per CDR3 protein. The table records hundreds of thousands of distinct CDR3 sequences, just over 55% of them present only once. The sample was blood. These receptors were taken from a middle-aged man in good health.

This clonotype was seen only a few times. The CDR3 spells CASSLARGQGGEQYF. CDR3 DNA sequence: TGTGCCAGCAGCTTAGCACGGGGACAGGGTGGCGAGCAGTACTTC. This chain connects TRBV7-9 to TRBJ2-4, with TRBD1 matching over 9 bases. Matching the DNA end better, TRBJ2-7 makes the J call doubtful. The CDR3 loop spans 15 amino acids. Germline CDR1 is SEHNR and CDR2 is FQNEAQ (reference sequence).

This chain links TRBV3-1 with TRBJ1-6, with 8 bases that match TRBD1. In germline, CDR1 is LGHDT, CDR2 YNNKEL (reference sequence). V lost 0 bases, J lost 10 bases, and 5 bases stayed unmatched. This CDR3 is built from 15 residues. CDR3 protein: CASSQDNRGNSPLHF. The CDR3 DNA follows: TGTGCCAGCAGCCAAGATAACAGGGGGAACTCACCCCTCCACTTT.

The chain links TRBV15 to TRBJ1-2, with TRBD1 as a possible D gene (5 bases). The length of the CDR3 is 16 residues. V dropped 0 bases and J dropped 4 bases, with 15 bases sitting between them. The germline V gene has CDR1 LNHNV and CDR2 YYDKDF (reference sequence). The CDR3 DNA is TGTGCCACCAGCAGAGATGGGGGGGGACGAGTCTATGGCTACACCTTC. It translates to CATSRDGGGRVYGYTF.

The chain combines TRBV6-2 or TRBV6-3 with TRBJ2-5, with 9 bases lining up with TRBD2. Germline V gene sequence: CDR1 MNHEY, CDR2 SVGEGT. Trimming removed 7 bases from V and 0 bases from J; junction bases left unmatched: 9. The CDR3 runs to 16 residues. Written as DNA, the CDR3 is TGTGCCAGCACCCCGGTGGCTAGCGGGAACCAAGAGACCCAGTACTTC. Translating it yields CASTPVASGNQETQYF.

The chain has TRBV20-1 and TRBJ2-3, with 7 nucleotides matching TRBD2. The CDR3 totals 16 residues. V lost 1 base, J lost 6 bases, and 13 bases stayed unmatched. Germline V lookup: CDR1 DFQATT, CDR2 SNEGSKA (reference sequence). The CDR3 nucleotides read TGCAGTGCTAGAGCGGAGGGCGGGGGAGAAAGTGATACGCAGTATTTT. This encodes CSARAEGGGESDTQYF.

This clonotype was detected only a few times. The CDR3 bases are TGCAGCGTGAAGAGCACAGATACGCAGTATTTT. It specifies CSVKSTDTQYF. The chain employs TRBV29-1 and TRBJ2-3; D ambiguous. Germline loops: CDR1 SQVTM, CDR2 ANQGSEA. V was shortened by 6 bases and J by 0 bases, with 4 bases between the two germline ends. This CDR3 has 11 amino acids.

V gene TRBV5-1 combines with J gene TRBJ2-5, with a possible D match to TRBD1 (5 bases). The ends were cut back, 4 bases at V and 3 bases at J, with 16 bases in the middle. Germline loops: CDR1 SGHRS, CDR2 YFSETQ. The CDR3 extends over 15 amino acids. CDR3 region: CASSTIDRNKETQYF. In nucleotides, the CDR3 is TGCGCCAGCAGCACCATTGACAGAAACAAAGAGACCCAGTACTTC.

The chain employs TRBV5-1 and TRBJ2-7; D assignment may be TRBD1 or TRBD2 (5 bases each). The J call may be wrong; the DNA end is better matched by TRBJ2-5. The CDR3 spans 15 residues. Germline V gene sequence: CDR1 SGHRS, CDR2 YFSETQ. Here the CDR3 DNA reads TGCGCCAGCAGCTTGTTCGGGACCGCCCAAGAGACCCAGTACTTC. Amino acids: CASSLFGTAQETQYF.

The CDR3 loop reads CASRGLAGITGELFF. CDR3 sequence (DNA): TGTGCCAGTAGGGGACTAGCGGGGATCACCGGGGAGCTGTTTTTT. The chain combines TRBV2 with TRBJ2-2, with 13 bases fitting TRBD2. Germline trimming cut 9 bases from V and 4 bases from J; bases unmatched to any gene: 5. The CDR3 totals 15 residues. Germline assignment: CDR1 SNHLY and CDR2 FYNNEI. Together with reference TRBV2 and TRBJ2-2, the CDR3 gives the full variable domain: EPEVTQTPSHQVTQMGQEVILRCVPISNHLYFYWYRQILGQKVEFLVSFYNNEISEKSEIFDDQFSVERPDGSNFTLKIRSTKLEDSAMYFCASRGLAGITGELFFGEGSRLTVL.

The chain has TRBV20-1 and TRBJ2-1, with 8 bases that match TRBD2. CDR3 length: 15 amino acids. The germline gives CDR1 DFQATT, CDR2 SNEGSKA (reference sequence). V dropped 2 bases and J dropped 6; count of bases not matched to a gene: 9. The CDR3 nucleotides are TGCAGTGCTAGACTGACCAGCGGGAGAGTCAATGAGCAGTTCTTC. Residues: CSARLTSGRVNEQFF.

The gene calls are TRBV27 and TRBJ2-3; 9 bases match TRBD2. The germline gives CDR1 MNHEY, CDR2 SMNVEV (reference sequence). The CDR3 covers 15 residues. J lost 5 bases, V lost 6 bases, and 9 bases had no gene match. In nucleotides, the CDR3 is TGTGCCAGCAGCCGGCTAGCGGGAAATCAAGATACGCAGTATTTT. This codes for CASSRLAGNQDTQYF.

This clonotype was counted a few times. The gene calls are TRBV20-1 and TRBJ2-5; no reliable D call. Trimming took off 0 bases at V and 7 bases at J, with 15 bases between the two ends. Germline V lookup: CDR1 DFQATT, CDR2 SNEGSKA (reference sequence). The length of the CDR3 is 14 residues. CDR3 loop: CSARDRGMVGTQYF. The CDR3 nucleotides are TGCAGTGCTAGAGATCGAGGAATGGTGGGGACCCAGTACTTC.

CDR3 coding DNA: TGTGCCAGCAGTTACTCCCTAGCGGGGGGCCTGGCGAGCTCCTACAATGAGCAGTTCTTC. Translating gives CASSYSLAGGLASSYNEQFF. The chain combines TRBV6-5 with TRBJ2-1, with 11 bases identical to TRBD2. The V gene end was trimmed by 0 bases and the J gene end by 0 bases; junction bases not matched to a gene: 10. Germline V lookup: CDR1 MNHEY, CDR2 SVGAGI. CDR3 length: 20 residues.

This sequence joins TRBV12-3 or TRBV12-4 and TRBJ2-5; D is undetermined. V lost 7 bases and J 5 bases, leaving 11 bases between the germline ends. This CDR3 contains 12 residues. The CDR3, as DNA: TGTGCCAGCACCGCGTTTGGTGAGACCCAGTACTTC. Protein: CASTAFGETQYF.

The V call is TRBV11-2, the J call TRBJ2-5, with TRBD2 matching 10 bases. The DNA end is more similar to TRBJ2-7, so the J call may be wrong. The CDR3 extends over 15 amino acids. The V gene's germline CDR1 is SGHAT and CDR2 FQNNGV. CDR3 protein: CASSTGRAGGYEQYF. CDR3 in DNA: TGTGCCAGCAGCACCGGACGAGCGGGAGGGTACGAGCAGTACTTC.

This chain uses TRBV5-1 with TRBJ2-1; TRBD2 matches 9 bases. J gave up 5 bases and V 4 bases, and 22 bases lay outside the gene matches. This CDR3 contains 20 residues. The V gene's germline CDR1 is SGHRS and CDR2 YFSETQ. The chain's CDR3 is CASSHRRGLAGSKPHNEQFF. The CDR3 nucleotides read TGCGCCAGCAGCCACAGGCGGGGCCTAGCGGGAAGTAAGCCCCACAATGAGCAGTTCTTC. The whole variable domain, remainder taken from reference TRBV5-1 and TRBJ2-1, is KAGVTQTPRYLIKTRGQQVTLSCSPISGHRSVSWYQQTPGQGLQFLFEYFSETQRNKGNFPGRFSGRQFSNSRSEMNVSTLELGDSALYLCASSHRRGLAGSKPHNEQFFGPGTRLTVL.

The rearrangement joins TRBV20-1 to TRBJ1-4; D is undetermined. V lost 6 bases to trimming and J lost 5 bases, with 4 bases between them. The germline V gene has CDR1 DFQATT and CDR2 SNEGSKA (reference sequence). The CDR3 sequence is 10 residues long. The CDR3 spells CSAWNEKLFF. CDR3 sequence (DNA): TGCAGTGCCTGGAATGAAAAACTGTTTTTT.